The next 5 T cell receptor beta chains were all read from a single sample in a study of regulatory T cells in long-lasting Graves disease. Arm-PCR of CDR3 regions and iRepertoire HTBI primers were used to build TCR beta libraries. Each CDR3 protein gets one entry after TCRdb re-called the multiplex PCR reads with MiXCR. The sample yields around 320,000 distinct CDR3 sequences, approximately 15% seen once. Time point noted: newly diagnosed GD, antithyroid drugs for less than 3 months. From RNA extracted from PBMCs, the TCR library was made. This same sample was also part of a study on T cells in Graves' hyperthyroidism and ophthalmopathy.

Sample: peripheral blood mononuclear cells (PBMCs), taken at new diagnosis, from a patient treated with antithyroid drugs. The receptors stem from a middle-aged man with Graves disease.

This clonotype was observed many times. The V call is TRBV10-3, the J call TRBJ2-5, with D maybe TRBD1 (6 bases). CDR3 length: 14 residues. V shed 3 bases and J shed 0 bases, with 8 bases lying between them. Looked up from germline, CDR1 is ENHRY and CDR2 is SYGVKD. The CDR3 region is CAISDGDNQETQYF. In DNA, the CDR3 is TGTGCCATCAGTGATGGGGACAACCAAGAGACCCAGTACTTC.

There are a few counts of this clonotype. The J gene is TRBJ1-1, the V gene TRBV5-5; D is perhaps TRBD1 (6 bases). CDR3 length equals 16 residues. The V end was cut by 6 bases, the J end by 4 bases, with 22 bases between. Germline loops: CDR1 SGHKS, CDR2 YYEKEE (reference sequence). The CDR3 DNA reads TGTGCCAGCAACAACCCCGGACAGTGGTTGGTCACTGAAGCTTTCTTT. It translates to CASNNPGQWLVTEAFF. The full variable domain, completed using reference TRBV5-5 and TRBJ1-1, is DAGVTQSPTHLIKTRGQQVTLRCSPISGHKSVSWYQQVLGQGPQFIFQYYEKEERGRGNFPDRFSARQFPNYSSELNVNALLLGDSALYLCASNNPGQWLVTEAFFGQGTRLTVV.

V gene TRBV20-1 combines with J gene TRBJ2-2, with 8 bases matching TRBD1. The CDR3 is 14 amino acids. Trimming took 4 bases from V and 7 from J; bases not matched to a gene: 8. CDR1 is DFQATT and CDR2 is SNEGSKA in the germline V gene (reference sequence). CDR3 in DNA: TGCAGTGCTAAGGCAGGGGGCGCCGGCGGGGAGCTGTTTTTT. This encodes CSAKAGGAGGELFF.

This clonotype has a count of ten or more. The chain is built from TRBV2 and TRBJ1-2; 9 nucleotides line up with TRBD1. In germline, CDR1 is SNHLY, CDR2 FYNNEI. The junction had 6 bases not matched to a gene; V was cut back by 6 bases and J by 4 bases. This CDR3 is 14 amino acids long. DNA of the CDR3: TGTGCCAGCAGGGGGACAGGGATAATCTATGGCTACACCTTC. Its translation is CASRGTGIIYGYTF.

This clonotype was counted many times. The chain links TRBV7-2 to TRBJ2-1; the D gene could be TRBD1 or TRBD2 (5 bases each). V was pared by 5 bases and J by 14 bases, with 19 bases between. This CDR3 has 13 amino acids. Germline CDR1 and CDR2: SGHTA and FQGNSA. The CDR3 loop is CASSTSSQGSEFF. DNA for the CDR3: TGTGCCAGCAGCACTAGTTCCCAGGGATCTGAGTTCTTC.